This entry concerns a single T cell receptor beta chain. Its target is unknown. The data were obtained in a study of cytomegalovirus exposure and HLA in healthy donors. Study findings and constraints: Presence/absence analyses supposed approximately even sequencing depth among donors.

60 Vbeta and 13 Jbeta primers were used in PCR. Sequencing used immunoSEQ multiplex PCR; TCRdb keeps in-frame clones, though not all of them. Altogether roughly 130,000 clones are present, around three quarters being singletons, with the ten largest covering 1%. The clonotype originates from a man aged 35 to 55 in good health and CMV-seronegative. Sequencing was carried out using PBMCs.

CDR3 sequence reads: CASRMDWTGGSNQPQHF. CDR3 DNA: TGTGCCAGTAGGATGGATTGGACAGGGGGTTCCAATCAGCCCCAGCATTTT. The rearrangement links TRBV19 to TRBJ1-5, with 10 bases fitting TRBD1. The CDR3 totals 17 residues. The V segment lost 6 bases and the J segment 3 bases; nucleotides outside the gene matches: 11. Germline CDR1 LNHDA, CDR2 SQIVND (reference sequence).